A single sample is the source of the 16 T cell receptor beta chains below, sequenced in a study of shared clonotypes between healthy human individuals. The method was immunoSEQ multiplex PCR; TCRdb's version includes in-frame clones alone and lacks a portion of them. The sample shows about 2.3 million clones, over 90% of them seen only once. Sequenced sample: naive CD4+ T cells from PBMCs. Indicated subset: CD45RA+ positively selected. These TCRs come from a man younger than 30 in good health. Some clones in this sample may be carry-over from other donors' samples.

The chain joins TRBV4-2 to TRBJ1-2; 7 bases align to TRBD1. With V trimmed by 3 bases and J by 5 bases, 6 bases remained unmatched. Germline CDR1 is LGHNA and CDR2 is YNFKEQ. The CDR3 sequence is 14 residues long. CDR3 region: CASSHGDREYGYTF. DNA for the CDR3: TGTGCCAGCAGCCACGGGGACAGAGAGTATGGCTACACCTTC.

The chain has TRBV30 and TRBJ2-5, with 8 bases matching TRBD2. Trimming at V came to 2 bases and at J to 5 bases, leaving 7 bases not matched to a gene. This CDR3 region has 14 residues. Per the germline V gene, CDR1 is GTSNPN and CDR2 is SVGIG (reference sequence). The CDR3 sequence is CAWSPRGGYETQYF. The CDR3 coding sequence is TGTGCCTGGAGTCCCCGGGGGGGTTACGAGACCCAGTACTTC. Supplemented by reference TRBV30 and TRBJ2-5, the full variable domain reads SQTIHQWPATLVQPVGSPLSLECTVEGTSNPNLYWYRQAAGRGLQLLFYSVGIGQISSEVPQNLSASRPQDRQFILSSKKLLLSDSGFYLCAWSPRGGYETQYFGPGTRLLVL.

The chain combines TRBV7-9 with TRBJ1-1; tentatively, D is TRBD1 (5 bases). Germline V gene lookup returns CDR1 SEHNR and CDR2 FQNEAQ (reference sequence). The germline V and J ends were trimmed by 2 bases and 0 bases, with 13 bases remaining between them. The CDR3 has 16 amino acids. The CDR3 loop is CASSLMQGPMNTEAFF. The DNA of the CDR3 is TGTGCCAGCAGCTTAATGCAGGGACCTATGAACACTGAAGCTTTCTTT.

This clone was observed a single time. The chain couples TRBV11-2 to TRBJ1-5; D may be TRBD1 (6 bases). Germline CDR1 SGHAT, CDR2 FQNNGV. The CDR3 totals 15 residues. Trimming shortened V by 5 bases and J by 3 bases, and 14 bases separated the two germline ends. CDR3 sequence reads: CASSPTGGANQPQHF. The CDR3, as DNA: TGTGCCAGCAGCCCCACGGGGGGGGCCAATCAGCCCCAGCATTTT. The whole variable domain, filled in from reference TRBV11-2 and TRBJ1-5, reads EAGVAQSPRYKIIEKRQSVAFWCNPISGHATLYWYQQILGQGPKLLIQFQNNGVVDDSQLPKDRFSAERLKGVDSTLKIQPAKLEDSAVYLCASSPTGGANQPQHFGDGTRLSIL.

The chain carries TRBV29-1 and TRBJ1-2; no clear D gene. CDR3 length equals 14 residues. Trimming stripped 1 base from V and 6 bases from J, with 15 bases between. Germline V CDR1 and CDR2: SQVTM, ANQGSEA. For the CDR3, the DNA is TGCAGCGTTGAAGGGCGACTTAATCTGAATGGCTACACCTTC. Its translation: CSVEGRLNLNGYTF.

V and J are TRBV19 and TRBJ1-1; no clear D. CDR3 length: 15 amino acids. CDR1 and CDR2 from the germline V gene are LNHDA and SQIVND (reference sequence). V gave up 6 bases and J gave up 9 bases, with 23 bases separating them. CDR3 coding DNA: TGTGCCAGTAGCCCCCGTGGAGGGCTAGAGGGAAAAGCTTTCTTT. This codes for CASSPRGGLEGKAFF. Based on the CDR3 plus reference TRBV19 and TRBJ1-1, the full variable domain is DGGITQSPKYLFRKEGQNVTLSCEQNLNHDAMYWYRQDPGQGLRLIYYSQIVNDFQKGDIAEGYSVSREKKESFPLTVTSAQKNPTAFYLCASSPRGGLEGKAFFGQGTRLTVV.

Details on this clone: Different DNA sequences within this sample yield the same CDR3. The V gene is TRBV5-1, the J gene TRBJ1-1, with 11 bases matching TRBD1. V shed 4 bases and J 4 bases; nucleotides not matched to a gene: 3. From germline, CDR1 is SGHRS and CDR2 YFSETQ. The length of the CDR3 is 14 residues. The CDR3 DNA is TGCGCCAGCAGCGGAGGGACAGGGGGCACTGAAGCTTTCTTT. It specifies CASSGGTGGTEAFF.

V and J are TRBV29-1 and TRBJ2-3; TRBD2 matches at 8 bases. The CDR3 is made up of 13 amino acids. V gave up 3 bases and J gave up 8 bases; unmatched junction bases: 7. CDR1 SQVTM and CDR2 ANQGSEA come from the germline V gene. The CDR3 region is CSVDAQRERTQYF. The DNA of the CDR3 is TGCAGCGTTGATGCCCAGCGGGAGCGTACGCAGTATTTT.

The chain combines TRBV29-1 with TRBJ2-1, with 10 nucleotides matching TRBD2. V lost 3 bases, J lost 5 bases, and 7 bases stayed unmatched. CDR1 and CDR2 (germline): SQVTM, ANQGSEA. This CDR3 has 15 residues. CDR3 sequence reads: CSVEIVAGGNNEQFF. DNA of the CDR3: TGCAGCGTTGAGATTGTAGCGGGAGGTAACAATGAGCAGTTCTTC.

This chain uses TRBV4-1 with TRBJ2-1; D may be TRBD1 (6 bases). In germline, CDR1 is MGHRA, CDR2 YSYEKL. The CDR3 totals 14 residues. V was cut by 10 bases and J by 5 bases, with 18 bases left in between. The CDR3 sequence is CATRDTRLDNEQFF. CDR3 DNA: TGCGCCACCCGGGACACCAGATTAGACAATGAGCAGTTCTTC.

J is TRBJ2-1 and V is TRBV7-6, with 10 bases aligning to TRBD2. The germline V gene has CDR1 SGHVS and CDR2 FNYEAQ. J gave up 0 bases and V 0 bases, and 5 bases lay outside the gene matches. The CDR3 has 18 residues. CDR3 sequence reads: CASSLAPSGGSSYNEQFF. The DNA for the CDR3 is TGTGCCAGCAGCTTAGCGCCTAGCGGGGGATCCTCCTACAATGAGCAGTTCTTC.

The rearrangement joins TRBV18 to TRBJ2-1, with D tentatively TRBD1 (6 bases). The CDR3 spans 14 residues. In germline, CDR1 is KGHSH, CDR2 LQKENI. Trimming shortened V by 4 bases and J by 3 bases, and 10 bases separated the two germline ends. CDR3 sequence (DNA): TGTGCCAGCTCACGGGACACTTACTACAATGAGCAGTTCTTC. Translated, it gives CASSRDTYYNEQFF.

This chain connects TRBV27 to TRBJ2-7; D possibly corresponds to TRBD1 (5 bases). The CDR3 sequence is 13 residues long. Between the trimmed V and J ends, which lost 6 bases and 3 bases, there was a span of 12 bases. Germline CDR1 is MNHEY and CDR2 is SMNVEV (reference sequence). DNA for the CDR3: TGTGCCAGCAGCCGACCAGGGTTCTACGAGCAGTACTTC. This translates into CASSRPGFYEQYF.

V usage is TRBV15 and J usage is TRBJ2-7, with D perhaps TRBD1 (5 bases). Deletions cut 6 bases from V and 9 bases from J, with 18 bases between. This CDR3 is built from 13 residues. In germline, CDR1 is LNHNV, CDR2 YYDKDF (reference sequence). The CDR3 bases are TGTGCCACCAGGGGGCCGACCGGGTGGGCGCAGTACTTC. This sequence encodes CATRGPTGWAQYF.

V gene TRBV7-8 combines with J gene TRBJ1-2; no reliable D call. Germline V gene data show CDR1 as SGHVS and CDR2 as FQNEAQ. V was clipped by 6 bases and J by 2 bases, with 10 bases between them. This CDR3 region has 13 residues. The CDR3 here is CASSLLRNYGYTF. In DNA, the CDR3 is TGTGCCAGCAGTCTATTAAGGAACTATGGCTACACCTTC. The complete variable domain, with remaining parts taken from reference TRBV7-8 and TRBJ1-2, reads GAGVSQSPRYKVAKRGQDVALRCDPISGHVSLFWYQQALGQGPEFLTYFQNEAQLDKSGLPSDRFFAERPEGSVSTLKIQRTQQEDSAVYLCASSLLRNYGYTFGSGTRLTVV.

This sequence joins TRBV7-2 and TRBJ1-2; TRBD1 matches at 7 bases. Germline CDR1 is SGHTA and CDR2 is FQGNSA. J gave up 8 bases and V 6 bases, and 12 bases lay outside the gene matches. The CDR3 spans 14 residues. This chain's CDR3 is CASRPTDRRGGYTF. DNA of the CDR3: TGTGCCAGCAGACCGACGGACAGGAGGGGAGGCTACACCTTC.